The TCR beta chain under discussion was sequenced for a study of cytomegalovirus exposure and HLA in healthy donors (TCRdb year 2017). In terms of the full investigation: In an earlier analysis of 587 of the donors, 276 Gb of sequence data and 90 million to 120 million unique TCR beta sequences from about 190 million T cells were reported. An early release that covered fewer than 750 HLA-typed donors contained approximately 300 gigabases of sequencing data and about 93 million unique TCR sequences. Among the roughly 370 genotyped donors, around 81% belonged to the genetic ancestry cluster associated with self-reported Caucasian donors. The study aimed to test whether cataloging public T cell receptors could reveal signatures of past pathogen exposure. The study profiled the T cell repertoires of approximately 700 subjects by immunosequencing and related them to cytomegalovirus serostatus. Besides the first cohort of approximately 670 subjects, a separate validation cohort made up of 95 to 150 different subjects was used. To predict cytomegalovirus infection status, the study brought together high-throughput TCR immunosequencing, statistical association of individual TCRs with disease status, and machine learning. A later analysis re-examined previously published TCR beta repertoires from 610 or so donors and added high-resolution HLA genotyping to investigate patterns of TCR occurrence. Rather than drawing on any new phenotypic data, the later analysis identified candidate immune exposures from TCR beta sequences and the way those sequences occurred across donors. An earlier analysis of fewer than 700 of the donors applied high-throughput TCR beta sequencing to assess whether each TCR beta V gene segment acted as functional or pseudogenic. Donor age, sex, ethnicity and CMV serostatus were collected together with the repertoire data. Genome-wide SNP genotypes for about 65% of the roughly 670 donors were used in a later genetic analysis, which treated that subset as a discovery cohort. All discovery cohort repertoires had been generated on a single sequencing platform. HLA typing included class I and class II loci at four-digit resolution. Typing coverage differed by locus: A, B, C, DRB1 and DQB1 were typed in about 620-630 donors, DQA1 in 522, DPA1 in nearly 610, and DPB1 in about 450. Five DR-DQ haplotypes were treated as single units for association and clustering because of strong linkage in the cohort. Among about 400 genotyped donors of the cohort, an average of about 220,000 unique TCR beta nucleotide sequences was sequenced per donor, of which about 18% were non-productive. Overall study outcomes, separate from this receptor: The sequencing pipeline was judged likely to have produced a cluster of highly shared sequence variants as a technical artifact. An earlier analysis of 450 to 750 of the donors showed that most TCR beta V segments appeared in productive rearrangements either about 90% or about 30% of the time, which broadly matched IMGT annotations. A few of the identified cytomegalovirus-associated TCR beta chains were confirmed in vitro to be specific for cytomegalovirus antigens. The only immune exposure information available for the cohort was CMV serostatus. A further reported finding was that TCR beta sequences accurately predicted the HLA-A and HLA-B alleles for most subjects in the first cohort. While some public TCRs were present in many individuals, most TCR sequences turned up only very rarely across donors. Linkage disequilibrium might explain the correlated functional status among segregating V segments, but an unknown experimental factor could not be ruled out. Specific HLA alleles were associated with roughly 17,000 TCR beta sequences at a false discovery rate of 0.05 in a later analysis. According to the authors, the approach could potentially be generalized to other disease states and immunological phenotypes. A later genetic analysis associated a missense DCLRE1C variant with V-gene and J-gene trimming of TCR beta chains, and an independent cohort replicated the association. When HLA alleles, especially DR and DQ, strongly co-occurred, TCR associations were difficult to assign to individual alleles. In the study, around 150 TCR beta chains were listed as associated with cytomegalovirus. In a later analysis, TCR association rates were found to vary across HLA loci, with the most associated TCRs seen for DRB1 alleles and the fewest for HLA-C alleles. The presence/absence analyses assumed that sequencing depth was roughly uniform across donors, and that assumption may not be true. Because HLA typing was unavailable for some donors at each locus, only the typed subset was used in association tests. In a later genetic analysis, fewer N-insertions in productive TCRs were reported among donors in an Asian-associated ancestry cluster than the roughly 700-donor mean. Only TCR beta chains were sequenced in this cohort, and the absence of alpha or paired-chain data limited detectable features. The 87-base-pair reads could not distinguish some IMGT-functional V segments, including TRBV6-2 and TRBV6-3, so those segments were excluded. The classifier was reported to diagnose cytomegalovirus status with high specificity and sensitivity in both the original cohort and the validation cohort. In a later analysis, HLA-associated TCR beta chains were found to be more clonally expanded and to have lower generation probabilities than equally common non-associated chains. A later analysis reported that several top co-occurrence clusters appeared linked to parvovirus B19, influenza, CMV and Epstein-Barr virus. Because counts were too low, 15 or so rarely observed V segments, including chromosome 9 orphons, were excluded from the earlier analysis of 500 to 700 of the donors. In a later analysis, most CMV-associated TCR beta chains were found to appear HLA-restricted, with HLA associations seemingly driven largely by CMV exposure.

CDR1 is given as SGHNT and CDR2 as YYREEE, both from the germline V gene (reference sequence). The junction shows trimming of 0 bases on V and 6 bases on J, and the gene matches do not reach 3 bases of it. From cysteine to phenylalanine, the CDR3 is 16 amino acids long. Of the read, only the CDR3 DNA is kept; its 48 bases are in frame from base 1. A word on this clone: Which antigen it targets is not known. One base away there is no much larger clone; base qualities are not given.

The cohort comprised several hundred healthy bone marrow donors. At the time of sampling, every cohort member was nominally healthy, though immune exposures that went unrecorded were likely present. The donor was CMV seronegative and was included in the group of a few hundred seronegative cohort members. Each donor provided a peripheral blood sample, and peripheral blood mononuclear cells were used for TCR beta sequencing. Genomic DNA was extracted from the blood cell samples with the Qiagen DNeasy Blood Extraction Kit. The library was built by means of the immunoSEQ multiplex PCR assay. The multiplex PCR relied on a mix of 60 forward primers for TCR Vbeta segments and 13 reverse primers for TCR Jbeta segments. Amplification of the CDR3 region of rearranged TCR beta genes was performed with a multiplex PCR assay on genomic DNA. Amplified TCR beta libraries were sequenced as 87-base-pair reads on the Illumina HiSeq System. The authors' analysis ran thus. Across the 670 or so repertoires, a later analysis counted 78 million or so unique TCR beta chains, roughly 11 million of which were shared by at least two donors. Raw reads were error-corrected and collapsed into unique sequences by a nearest-neighbor algorithm in which closely related sequences were merged to remove PCR and sequencing errors. Alignment of CDR3 sequences to IMGT reference sequences was used to assign V, D and J gene segments. For a sequence to be retained, a match of at least six nucleotides was required to both a V gene segment and a J gene segment. Rearrangements were classified as productive when the CDR3 lacked stop codons and remained in frame with V and J, and all other rearrangements were classified as non-productive. Following IMGT convention, CDR3 was defined as the stretch from the second conserved V-encoded cysteine to the conserved J-encoded phenylalanine. Sequences without an unambiguous match to a single V gene segment were excluded from the earlier analysis of 587 of the donors. In an earlier analysis of 587 of the donors, a V segment was called functional when productive rearrangements were above 56.7%, and segregating when the standard deviation between donors exceeded 5%. A statistical classification framework was developed to diagnose cytomegalovirus status using the catalog of TCR beta chain sequences. V and J gene assignment, in a later analysis, came from comparing TCR nucleotide sequences with IMGT/GENE-DB human TR gene sequences. In a later analysis, CDR3 sequences and most-parsimonious VDJ recombination scenarios were assigned using the TCRdist pipeline. A later analysis defined each TCR beta chain by its CDR3 amino acid sequence plus V-gene family, and excluded reads lacking a unique V-gene family. In a later analysis, nearly 600 highly shared, low-generation-probability nucleotide sequences were removed to address suspected cross-contamination and a sequencing artifact. For each public chain, a later analysis derived a clonal expansion index from normalized ranks of inferred template counts within each repertoire. In a later analysis, generation probabilities were computed with a VDJ recombination model fitted to out-of-frame rearrangements, and the resulting probabilities were checked against IGoR. In a later analysis, hypergeometric tests were used to score TCR-TCR, TCR-HLA and TCR-CMV co-occurrence, with a repertoire-size bias correction applied to TCR pairs. False discovery rates were estimated in a later analysis by permuting HLA or CMV assignments 20 times. A later analysis grouped co-occurring TCRs with DBSCAN, adding TCRdist sequence similarity when clustering within HLA-allele-positive subsets. For co-occurrence clustering, repertoires with fewer than 30,000 or more than 120,000 public chains were excluded, along with 5 or 6 repertoires with anomalous nucleotide sharing. TCRdb holds this immuneACCESS table with in-frame rearrangements only. Some clones are missing; in checked studies, unresolved V genes explain under half, and the rest has no known cause. V and J calls and clone size are as listed in that table; D and trimming were resolved from the DNA. The table for this sample lists around 97,000 clones; around two thirds of them were counted only once. The ten top clones hold 2.5% to 4% of the sample.

The sample was PBMCs. The sequence was obtained from a woman in her fifties or sixties in good health and CMV-seronegative. In this chain, TRBV5-4 is recombined with TRBJ1-6; the junction holds 10 bases that match TRBD1. For the CDR3, the sequence is CASSLEGQGVNSPLHF. The nucleotide sequence is TGTGCCAGCAGCTTGGAAGGACAGGGGGTTAATTCACCCCTCCACTTT.